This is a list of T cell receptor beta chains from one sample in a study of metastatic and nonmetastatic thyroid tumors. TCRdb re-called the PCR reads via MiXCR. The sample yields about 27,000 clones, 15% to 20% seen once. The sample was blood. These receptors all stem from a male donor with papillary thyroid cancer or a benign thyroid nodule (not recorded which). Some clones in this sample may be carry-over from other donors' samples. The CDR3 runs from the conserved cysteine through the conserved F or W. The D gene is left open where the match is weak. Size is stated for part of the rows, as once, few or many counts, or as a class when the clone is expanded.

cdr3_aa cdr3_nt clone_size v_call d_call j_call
CATSRDRDYGYTF TGTGCCACCAGCAGAGATCGGGACTATGGCTACACCTTC many TRBV15 . TRBJ1-2
CASSEGLVSNQPQHF TGTGCCAGCAGTGAAGGCCTAGTTAGCAATCAGCCCCAGCATTTT few TRBV6-1 . TRBJ1-5
CASSEVGQATYEQYF TGTGCCAGCAGCGAGGTAGGACAGGCGACCTACGAGCAGTACTTC medium-sized TRBV6-1 TRBD1 TRBJ2-7
CASSLKGVAYEQYF TGTGCCAGCAGCCTAAAGGGGGTTGCATACGAGCAGTACTTC . TRBV3-1 . TRBJ2-7
CASKISGGRGNEQFF TGCGCCAGCAAGATTTCTGGAGGCAGAGGAAATGAGCAGTTCTTC few TRBV10-2 . TRBJ2-1
CASSIQETQYF TGTGCCAGCAGTATCCAAGAGACCCAGTACTTC many TRBV12-3/TRBV12-4 . TRBJ2-5
CASSTGQGAYGYTF TGTGCCAGCAGCACGGGACAGGGCGCTTATGGCTACACCTTC medium-sized TRBV6-1 TRBD1 TRBJ1-2
CASSEWGGQGAYEQYF TGTGCCAGCAGTGAATGGGGGGGACAGGGGGCCTACGAGCAGTACTTC few TRBV6-4 TRBD1 TRBJ2-7
CASSFRQGLRNEQFF TGTGCCAGCAGCTTTAGGCAGGGGTTAAGAAATGAGCAGTTCTTC . TRBV7-3 . TRBJ2-1
CASSYSTPGQQFF TGTGCCAGCAGTTACTCGACGCCGGGGCAACAGTTCTTC many TRBV6-6 . TRBJ2-1
CASSLARTLDNEQFF TGTGCCAGCAGCTTAGCGAGGACATTAGACAATGAGCAGTTCTTC many TRBV7-9 . TRBJ2-1
CASSSPLAGGPLETQYF TGTGCCAGCAGCTCCCCACTAGCGGGAGGGCCTTTGGAGACCCAGTACTTC many TRBV7-9 TRBD2 TRBJ2-5
CASSLPFYEQYF TGTGCCAGCAGTTTACCCTTCTACGAGCAGTACTTC medium-sized TRBV28 . TRBJ2-7
CAQRWGTDTQYF TGTGCTCAACGCTGGGGCACAGATACGCAGTATTTT medium-sized TRBV7-9 . TRBJ2-3
CASSRTGSYEQYF TGTGCCAGCAGTCGGACAGGCTCCTACGAGCAGTACTTC many TRBV28 TRBD1 TRBJ2-7
CASSQDEYSQETQYF TGCGCCAGCAGCCAAGACGAGTACAGTCAGGAGACCCAGTACTTC many TRBV4-1 . TRBJ2-5
CASSKNPGTDSGNTIYF TGCGCCAGCAGCAAAAACCCCGGGACAGACTCTGGAAACACCATATATTTT medium-sized TRBV5-1 TRBD1 TRBJ1-3
CATSDLRQGSSYNEQFF TGTGCCACCAGTGATCTCCGACAGGGCAGCTCCTACAATGAGCAGTTCTTC many TRBV24-1 TRBD1 TRBJ2-1
CASRGLAAATGELFF TGTGCCAGCCGCGGGCTAGCGGCCGCCACCGGGGAGCTGTTTTTT many TRBV6-1 TRBD2 TRBJ2-2
CASGSLGQGARTEAFF TGTGCCAGCGGATCCTTAGGACAGGGGGCGCGTACTGAAGCTTTCTTT . TRBV6-1 TRBD1 TRBJ1-1
CASSRDRRSLNTEAFF TGTGCCAGCAGCCGGGACAGGCGATCACTGAACACTGAAGCTTTCTTT many TRBV5-4 TRBD1 TRBJ1-1
CASSARTVTGELFF TGTGCCAGCAGTGCTCGGACGGTAACCGGGGAGCTGTTTTTT medium-sized TRBV12-3/TRBV12-4 . TRBJ2-2
CASSSDLSYEQYF TGTGCCAGCAGCTCAGATCTGTCCTACGAGCAGTACTTC . TRBV7-6 . TRBJ2-7
CASISRFLGGVYEQYF TGTGCCAGCATCTCTCGGTTTCTAGGCGGGGTCTACGAGCAGTACTTC few TRBV28 . TRBJ2-7
CSARDQRASYNEQFF TGCAGTGCTAGGGATCAGCGGGCCTCCTACAATGAGCAGTTCTTC . TRBV20-1 . TRBJ2-1
CASSENRQGGADTQYF TGTGCCAGCAGCGAAAATCGGCAGGGGGGAGCAGATACACAGTATTTT . TRBV2 . TRBJ2-3
CASIPRAADQNYGYTF TGTGCCAGCATCCCGAGGGCAGCGGACCAAAACTATGGCTACACCTTC . TRBV6-2/TRBV6-3 . TRBJ1-2
CASSYTSGLAGDRREQYF TGTGCCAGCAGCTACACATCGGGACTAGCGGGAGATAGGCGCGAGCAGTACTTC few TRBV11-2 TRBD2 TRBJ2-7
CASSPYPTFDTQYF TGTGCCAGCAGCCCATACCCGACTTTTGATACGCAGTATTTT many TRBV7-3 . TRBJ2-3
CASSSSLPGQGADVLTF TGTGCCAGCAGCTCGTCCCTGCCGGGACAGGGGGCAGACGTCCTGACTTTC many TRBV13 TRBD1 TRBJ2-6
CASSWGNTEAFF TGCGCCAGCAGCTGGGGGAACACTGAAGCTTTCTTT many TRBV5-1 . TRBJ1-1
CAIQTGWNTEAFF TGTGCCATACAGACAGGCTGGAACACTGAAGCTTTCTTT many TRBV10-3 . TRBJ1-1
CASNLAGQETQYF TGTGCCAGCAATCTAGCGGGCCAAGAGACCCAGTACTTC many TRBV28 TRBD2 TRBJ2-5
CASSGQGGTTEAFF TGTGCCAGCTCGGGACAGGGGGGGACCACTGAAGCTTTCTTT many TRBV28 TRBD1 TRBJ1-1
CASSVQARQPQHF TGTGCCAGCAGTGTCCAGGCCCGTCAGCCCCAGCATTTT many TRBV2 . TRBJ1-5
CASNYFDRDYCYTF TGTGCCAGCAACTACTTTGACAGGGACTATTGCTACACCTTC . TRBV6-1 TRBD1 TRBJ1-2
CASSYSRGRSQGYTF TGTGCCAGCAGTTACTCGAGAGGTAGGAGTCAAGGCTACACCTTC . TRBV6-2/TRBV6-3 . TRBJ1-2
CASNGQNRDTIYF TGTGCCAGCAACGGACAGAACCGCGACACCATATATTTT many TRBV9 . TRBJ1-3
CASSSDRSSGNTIYF TGTGCCAGCTCATCCGACCGGAGCTCTGGAAACACCATATATTTT few TRBV18 . TRBJ1-3